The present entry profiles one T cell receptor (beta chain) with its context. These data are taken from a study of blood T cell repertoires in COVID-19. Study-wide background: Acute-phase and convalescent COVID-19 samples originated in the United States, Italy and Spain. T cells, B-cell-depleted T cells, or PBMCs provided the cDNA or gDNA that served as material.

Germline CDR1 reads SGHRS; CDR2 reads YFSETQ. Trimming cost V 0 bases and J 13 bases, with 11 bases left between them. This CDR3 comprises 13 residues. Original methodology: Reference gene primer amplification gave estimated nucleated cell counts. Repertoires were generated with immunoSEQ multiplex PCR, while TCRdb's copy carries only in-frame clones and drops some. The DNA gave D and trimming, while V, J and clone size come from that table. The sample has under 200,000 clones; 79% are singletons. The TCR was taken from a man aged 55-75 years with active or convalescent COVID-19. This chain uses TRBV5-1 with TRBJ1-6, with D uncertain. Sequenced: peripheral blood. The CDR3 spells CASSLEAGLPLHF. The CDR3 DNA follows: TGCGCCAGCAGCTTGGAGGCCGGACTTCCCCTCCACTTT.